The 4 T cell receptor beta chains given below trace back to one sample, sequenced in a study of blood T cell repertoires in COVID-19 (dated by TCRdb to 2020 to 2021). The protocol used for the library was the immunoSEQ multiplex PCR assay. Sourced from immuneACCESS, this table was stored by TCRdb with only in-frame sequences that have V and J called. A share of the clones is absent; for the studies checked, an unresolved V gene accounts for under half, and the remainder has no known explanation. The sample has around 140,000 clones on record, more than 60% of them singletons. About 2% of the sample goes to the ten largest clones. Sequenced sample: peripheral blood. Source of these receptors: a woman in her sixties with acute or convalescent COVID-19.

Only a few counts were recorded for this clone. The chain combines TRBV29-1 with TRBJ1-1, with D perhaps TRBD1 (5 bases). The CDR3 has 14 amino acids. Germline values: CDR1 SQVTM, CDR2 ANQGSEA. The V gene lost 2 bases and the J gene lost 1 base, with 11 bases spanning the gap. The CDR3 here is CSVEFWTPNTEAFF. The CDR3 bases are TGCAGCGTTGAATTCTGGACACCGAACACTGAAGCTTTCTTT. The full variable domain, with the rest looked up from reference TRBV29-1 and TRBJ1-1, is SAVISQKPSRDICQRGTSLTIQCQVDSQVTMMFWYRQQPGQSLTLIATANQGSEATYESGFVIDKFPISRPNLTFSTLTVSNMSPEDSSIYLCSVEFWTPNTEAFFGQGTRLTVV.

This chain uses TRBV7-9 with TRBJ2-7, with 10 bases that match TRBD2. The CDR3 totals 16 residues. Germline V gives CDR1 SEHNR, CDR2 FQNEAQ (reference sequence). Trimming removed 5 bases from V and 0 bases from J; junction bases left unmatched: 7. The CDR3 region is CASSPGTSESSYEQYF. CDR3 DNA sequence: TGTGCCAGCAGCCCGGGGACTAGCGAGAGCTCCTACGAGCAGTACTTC.

CDR3 nucleotide sequence: TGTGCCAGCAGCGTTGACAGGGTAAACGGGAGATCCCCGGGCCATGAGCAGTTCTTC. Translation: CASSVDRVNGRSPGHEQFF. The chain uses TRBV9 and TRBJ2-1; possibly TRBD1 for D (7 bases). CDR1 is SGDLS, CDR2 YYNGEE, per germline. The V end lost 2 bases, the J end lost 8 bases, and 29 bases lay between the germline ends. The CDR3 spans 19 residues.

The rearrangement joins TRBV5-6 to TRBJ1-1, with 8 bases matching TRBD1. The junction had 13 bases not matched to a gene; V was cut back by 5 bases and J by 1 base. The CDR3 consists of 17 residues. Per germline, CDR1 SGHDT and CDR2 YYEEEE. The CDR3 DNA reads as TGTGCCAGCAGACCTATGGCAGGGGGCAAGAGGAACACTGAAGCTTTCTTT. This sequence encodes CASRPMAGGKRNTEAFF. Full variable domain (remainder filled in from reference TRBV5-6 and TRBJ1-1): DAGVTQSPTHLIKTRGQQVTLRCSPKSGHDTVSWYQQALGQGPQFIFQYYEEEERQRGNFPDRFSGHQFPNYSSELNVNALLLGDSALYLCASRPMAGGKRNTEAFFGQGTRLTVV.